This TCR beta chain was sequenced in a study of identical twins. Study outcomes and limitations: Excess twin sharing in beta out-of-frame sequences was weaker. Shared out-of-frame alpha sequences (those common to twins) showed excess low generation probability.

TCRdb re-called the 5' RACE reads through MiXCR, storing one row per CDR3 protein. Among 200,000 to 250,000 distinct CDR3 sequences listed, over 12% were seen once. Healthy Caucasians, and only they, were the donors. The germline gives CDR1 DFQATT, CDR2 SNEGSKA (reference sequence). V was cut by 6 bases and J by 6 bases, with 17 bases left in between. The CDR3 length is 14 residues. This clonotype was observed a few times. What it recognizes is unknown. Sequenced sample: memory (CD45RO+) T cells sorted from blood. This clonotype was sampled from a young woman in good health. This chain links TRBV20-1 with TRBJ1-4; possibly TRBD1 for D (6 bases). The CDR3 is CSAGTGNDDEKLFF. CDR3 bases: TGCAGTGCGGGAACAGGGAACGATGATGAAAAACTGTTTTTT.